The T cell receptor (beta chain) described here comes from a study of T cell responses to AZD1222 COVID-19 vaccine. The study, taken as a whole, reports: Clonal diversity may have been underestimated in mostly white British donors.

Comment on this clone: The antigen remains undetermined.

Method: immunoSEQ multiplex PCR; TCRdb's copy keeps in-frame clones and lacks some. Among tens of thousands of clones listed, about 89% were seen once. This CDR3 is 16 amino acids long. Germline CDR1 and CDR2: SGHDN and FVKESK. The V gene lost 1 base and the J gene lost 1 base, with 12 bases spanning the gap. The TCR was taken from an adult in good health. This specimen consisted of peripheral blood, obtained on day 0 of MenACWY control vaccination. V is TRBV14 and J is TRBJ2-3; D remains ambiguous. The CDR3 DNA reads TGTGCCAGCAGCCAAGGGGTGATGGGCGGCACAGATACGCAGTATTTT. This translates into CASSQGVMGGTDTQYF. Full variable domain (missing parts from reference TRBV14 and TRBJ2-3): EAGVTQFPSHSVIEKGQTVTLRCDPISGHDNLYWYRRVMGKEIKFLLHFVKESKQDESGMPNNRFLAERTGGTYSTLKVQPAELEDSGVYFCASSQGVMGGTDTQYFGPGTRLTVL.